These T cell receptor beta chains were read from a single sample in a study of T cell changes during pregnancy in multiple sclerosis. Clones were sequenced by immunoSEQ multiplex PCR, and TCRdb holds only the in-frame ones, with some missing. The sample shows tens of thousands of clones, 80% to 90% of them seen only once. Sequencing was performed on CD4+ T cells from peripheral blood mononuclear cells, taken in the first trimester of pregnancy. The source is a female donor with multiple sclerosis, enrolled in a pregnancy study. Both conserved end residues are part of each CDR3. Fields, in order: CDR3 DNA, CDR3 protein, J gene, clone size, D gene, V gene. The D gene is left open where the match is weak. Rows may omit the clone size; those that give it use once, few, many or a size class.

CDR3 DNA: TGTGCCAGCAGCCAAGCGGTGGGGCAGGTGAACACTGAAGCTTTCTTT
CDR3 protein: CASSQAVGQVNTEAFF
J gene: TRBJ1-1
clone size: .
D gene: .
V gene: TRBV4-2

CDR3 DNA: TGCGCCAGCAGTCTCCAGGGATCGTCGAACATTCAGTACTTC
CDR3 protein: CASSLQGSSNIQYF
J gene: TRBJ2-4
clone size: .
D gene: .
V gene: TRBV5-1

CDR3 DNA: TGTGCCAGCAGCTTAACGCCCAGCGGGGGGATTGTTGAGCAGTTCTTC
CDR3 protein: CASSLTPSGGIVEQFF
J gene: TRBJ2-1
clone size: .
D gene: TRBD2
V gene: TRBV7-3

CDR3 DNA: TGCGCCAGCAGCCAAGAATCCTCAACTAATGAAAAACTGTTTTTT
CDR3 protein: CASSQESSTNEKLFF
J gene: TRBJ1-4
clone size: .
D gene: .
V gene: TRBV4-3

CDR3 DNA: TGCGCCAGCAGTATTACAGGGGAAGGAGGCTACACCTTC
CDR3 protein: CASSITGEGGYTF
J gene: TRBJ1-2
clone size: .
D gene: TRBD1
V gene: TRBV5-1

CDR3 DNA: TGTGCCTGGAGTCATACGGTCTCTGGAAACACCATATATTTT
CDR3 protein: CAWSHTVSGNTIYF
J gene: TRBJ1-3
clone size: .
D gene: .
V gene: TRBV30

CDR3 DNA: TGCACCAGCAGCCATCAAGCGGGAGTCGACTCCTACAATGAGCAGTTCTTC
CDR3 protein: CTSSHQAGVDSYNEQFF
J gene: TRBJ2-1
clone size: .
D gene: .
V gene: TRBV1

CDR3 DNA: TGTGCCAGCAGTGTTGGACAGACTAGCACAGATACGCAGTATTTT
CDR3 protein: CASSVGQTSTDTQYF
J gene: TRBJ2-3
clone size: .
D gene: .
V gene: TRBV2

CDR3 DNA: TGTGCCAGCAGTTACGGTCAGGGGAGAAATGAGCAGTTCTTC
CDR3 protein: CASSYGQGRNEQFF
J gene: TRBJ2-1
clone size: .
D gene: .
V gene: TRBV6-5

CDR3 DNA: TGCGCCAGCAGCTTGCGGTCGGGGGGTGGTCGGGAGCAGTACTTC
CDR3 protein: CASSLRSGGGREQYF
J gene: TRBJ2-7
clone size: .
D gene: TRBD2
V gene: TRBV5-1

CDR3 DNA: TGTGCCAGCAGCCCGGGACAGGGAGTTGTTGTCACAGATACGCAGTATTTT
CDR3 protein: CASSPGQGVVVTDTQYF
J gene: TRBJ2-3
clone size: .
D gene: TRBD1
V gene: TRBV2

CDR3 DNA: TGTGCCAGCAGCCAAGATGGAACAGGGAACACTGAAGCTTTCTTT
CDR3 protein: CASSQDGTGNTEAFF
J gene: TRBJ1-1
clone size: .
D gene: .
V gene: TRBV4-2

CDR3 DNA: TGTGCCTGGACCAAATTAAACTTCGGCTATGGCTACACCTTC
CDR3 protein: CAWTKLNFGYGYTF
J gene: TRBJ1-2
clone size: .
D gene: .
V gene: TRBV30

CDR3 DNA: TGTGCCAGCAGCCCCCCAGGGCGGGACGGTGAGCAGTACTTC
CDR3 protein: CASSPPGRDGEQYF
J gene: TRBJ2-7
clone size: .
D gene: .
V gene: TRBV11-3

CDR3 DNA: TGCGCCAGCAGCTTCCAGGGAATGGACAATGAGCAGTTCTTC
CDR3 protein: CASSFQGMDNEQFF
J gene: TRBJ2-1
clone size: .
D gene: .
V gene: TRBV5-1

CDR3 DNA: TGTGCCTGGGACAGGGGGTTAGGGGGCAATCAGCCCCAGCATTTT
CDR3 protein: CAWDRGLGGNQPQHF
J gene: TRBJ1-5
clone size: medium-sized
D gene: TRBD1
V gene: TRBV30

CDR3 DNA: TGTGCCAGCAGTTACCGGGGACAGGGGGTCTATGGCTACACCTTC
CDR3 protein: CASSYRGQGVYGYTF
J gene: TRBJ1-2
clone size: .
D gene: TRBD1
V gene: TRBV6-5

CDR3 DNA: TGTGCCAGCAGCTTAGAGGGACTCTACAATGAGCAGTTCTTC
CDR3 protein: CASSLEGLYNEQFF
J gene: TRBJ2-1
clone size: .
D gene: .
V gene: TRBV7-9